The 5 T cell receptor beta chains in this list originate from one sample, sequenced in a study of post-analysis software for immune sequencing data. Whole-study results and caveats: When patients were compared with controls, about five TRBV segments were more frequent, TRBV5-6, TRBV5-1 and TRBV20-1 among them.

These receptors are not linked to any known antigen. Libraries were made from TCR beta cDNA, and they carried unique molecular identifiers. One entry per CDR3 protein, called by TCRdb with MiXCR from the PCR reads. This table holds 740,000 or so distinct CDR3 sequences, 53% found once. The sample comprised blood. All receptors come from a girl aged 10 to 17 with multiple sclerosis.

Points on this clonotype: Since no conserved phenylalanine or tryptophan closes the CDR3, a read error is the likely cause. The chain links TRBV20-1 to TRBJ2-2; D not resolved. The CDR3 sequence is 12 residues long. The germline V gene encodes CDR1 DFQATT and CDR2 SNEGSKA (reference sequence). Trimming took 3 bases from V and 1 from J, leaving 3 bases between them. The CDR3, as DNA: TGCAGTGCTAGGGAGAACACCGGGGAGCTGTTTGTT. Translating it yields CSARENTGELFV.

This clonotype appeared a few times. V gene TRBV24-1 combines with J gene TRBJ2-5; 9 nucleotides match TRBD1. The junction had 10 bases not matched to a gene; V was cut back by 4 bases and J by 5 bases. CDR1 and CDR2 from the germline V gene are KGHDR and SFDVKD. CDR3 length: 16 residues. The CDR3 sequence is CATSDSTGGNWETQYF. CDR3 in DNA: TGTGCCACCAGTGACTCGACAGGGGGTAATTGGGAGACCCAGTACTTC.

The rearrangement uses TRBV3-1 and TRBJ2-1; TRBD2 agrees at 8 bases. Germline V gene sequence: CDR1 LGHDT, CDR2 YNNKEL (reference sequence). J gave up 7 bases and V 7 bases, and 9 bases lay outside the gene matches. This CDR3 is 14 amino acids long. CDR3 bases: TGTGCCAGCAAGATCTCTAGCGGGCTTAATGAGCAGTTCTTC. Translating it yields CASKISSGLNEQFF.

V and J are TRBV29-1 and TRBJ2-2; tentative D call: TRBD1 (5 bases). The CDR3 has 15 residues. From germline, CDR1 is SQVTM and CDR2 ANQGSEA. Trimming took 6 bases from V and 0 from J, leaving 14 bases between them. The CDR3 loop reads CSVSDRAANTGELFF. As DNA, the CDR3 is TGCAGCGTCTCCGACAGAGCCGCGAACACCGGGGAGCTGTTTTTT.

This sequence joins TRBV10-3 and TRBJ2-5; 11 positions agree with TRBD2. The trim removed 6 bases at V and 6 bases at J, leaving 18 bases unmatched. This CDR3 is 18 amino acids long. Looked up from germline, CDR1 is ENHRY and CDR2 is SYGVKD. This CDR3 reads CAISPGTSGNYRLKTQYF. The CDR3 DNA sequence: TGTGCCATCAGCCCCGGGACTAGCGGCAATTACAGGTTAAAGACCCAGTACTTC.